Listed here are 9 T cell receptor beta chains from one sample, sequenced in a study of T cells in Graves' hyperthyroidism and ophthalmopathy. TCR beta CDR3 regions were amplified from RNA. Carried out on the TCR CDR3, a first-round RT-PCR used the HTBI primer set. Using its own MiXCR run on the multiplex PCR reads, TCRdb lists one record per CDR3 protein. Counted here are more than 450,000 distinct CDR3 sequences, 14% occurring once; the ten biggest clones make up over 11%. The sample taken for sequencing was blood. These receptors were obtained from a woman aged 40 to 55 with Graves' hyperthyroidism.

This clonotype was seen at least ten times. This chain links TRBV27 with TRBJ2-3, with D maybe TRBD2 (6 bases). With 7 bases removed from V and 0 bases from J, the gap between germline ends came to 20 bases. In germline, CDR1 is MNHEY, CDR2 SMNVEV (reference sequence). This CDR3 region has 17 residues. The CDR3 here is CASTLGGSKTSTDTQYF. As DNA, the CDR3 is TGTGCCAGCACCCTTGGGGGGTCGAAGACTAGCACAGATACGCAGTATTTT.

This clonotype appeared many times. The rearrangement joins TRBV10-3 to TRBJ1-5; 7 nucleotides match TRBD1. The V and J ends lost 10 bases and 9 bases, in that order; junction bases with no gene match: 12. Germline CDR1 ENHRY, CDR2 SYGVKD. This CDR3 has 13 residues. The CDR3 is CATVGQRDWPQHF. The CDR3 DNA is TGTGCCACGGTGGGACAGCGCGACTGGCCCCAGCATTTT.

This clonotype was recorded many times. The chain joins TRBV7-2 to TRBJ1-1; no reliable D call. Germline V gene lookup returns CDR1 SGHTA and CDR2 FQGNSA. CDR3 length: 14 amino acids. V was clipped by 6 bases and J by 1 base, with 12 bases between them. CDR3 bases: TGTGCCAGCAGGCCCCACCGGGCGAACACTGAAGCTTTCTTT. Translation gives CASRPHRANTEAFF.

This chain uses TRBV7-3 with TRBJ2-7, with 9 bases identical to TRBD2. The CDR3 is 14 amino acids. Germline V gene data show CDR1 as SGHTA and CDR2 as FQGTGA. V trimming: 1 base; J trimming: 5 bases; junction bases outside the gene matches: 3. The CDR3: CASSLNSGSHEQYF. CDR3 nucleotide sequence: TGTGCCAGCAGCTTAAATAGCGGGAGCCACGAGCAGTACTTC.

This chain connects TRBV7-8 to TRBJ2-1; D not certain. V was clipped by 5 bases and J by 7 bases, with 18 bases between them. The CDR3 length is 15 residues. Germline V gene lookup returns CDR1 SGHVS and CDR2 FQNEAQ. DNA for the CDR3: TGTGCCAGCAGCCCACGGTCCCCCCGCGGTAATGAGCAGTTCTTC. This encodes CASSPRSPRGNEQFF. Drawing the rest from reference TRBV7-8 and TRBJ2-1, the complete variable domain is GAGVSQSPRYKVAKRGQDVALRCDPISGHVSLFWYQQALGQGPEFLTYFQNEAQLDKSGLPSDRFFAERPEGSVSTLKIQRTQQEDSAVYLCASSPRSPRGNEQFFGPGTRLTVL.

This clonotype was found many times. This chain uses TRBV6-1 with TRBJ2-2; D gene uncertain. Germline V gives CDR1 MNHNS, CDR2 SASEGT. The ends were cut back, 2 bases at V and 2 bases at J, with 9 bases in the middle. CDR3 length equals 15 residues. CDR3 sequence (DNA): TGTGCCAGCAGTGAAACACATACCAACACCGGGGAGCTGTTTTTT. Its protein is CASSETHTNTGELFF.

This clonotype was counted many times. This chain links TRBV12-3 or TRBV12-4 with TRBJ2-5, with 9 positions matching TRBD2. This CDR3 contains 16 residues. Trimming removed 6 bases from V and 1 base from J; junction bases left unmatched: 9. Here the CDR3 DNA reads TGTGCCAGCAGCCTACTAGCGGGTGGGGGCCAAGAGACCCAGTACTTC. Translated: CASSLLAGGGQETQYF.

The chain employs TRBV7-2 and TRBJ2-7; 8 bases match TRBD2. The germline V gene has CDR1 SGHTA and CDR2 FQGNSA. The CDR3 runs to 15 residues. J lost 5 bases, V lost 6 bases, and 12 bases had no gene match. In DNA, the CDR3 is TGTGCCAGCAGTGGGGAAGCGGGAGTCCCCCACGAGCAGTACTTC. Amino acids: CASSGEAGVPHEQYF.

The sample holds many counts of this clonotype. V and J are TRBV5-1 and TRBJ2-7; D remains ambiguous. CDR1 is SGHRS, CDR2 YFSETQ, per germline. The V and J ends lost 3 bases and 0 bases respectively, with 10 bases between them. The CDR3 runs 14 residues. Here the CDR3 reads CASSSTMSSYEQYF. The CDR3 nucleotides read TGCGCCAGCAGCTCTACGATGAGCTCCTACGAGCAGTACTTC. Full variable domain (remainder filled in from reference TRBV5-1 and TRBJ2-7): KAGVTQTPRYLIKTRGQQVTLSCSPISGHRSVSWYQQTPGQGLQFLFEYFSETQRNKGNFPGRFSGRQFSNSRSEMNVSTLELGDSALYLCASSSTMSSYEQYFGPGTRLTVT.